The 27 T cell receptor beta chains below come from one sample, sequenced in a study of CD8 T cells in ankylosing spondylitis. TCRdb passed the 5' RACE reads through MiXCR, listing each CDR3 protein once. The sample holds about 96,000 distinct CDR3 sequences, about 27% seen once. Source material: blood, either unsorted or a sorted T cell fraction (not recorded which). Receptor source: a male donor with ankylosing spondylitis or in good health (not recorded which).

The V call is TRBV5-1, the J call TRBJ2-1; 10 nucleotides agree with TRBD1. The CDR3 consists of 15 residues. V lost 4 bases to trimming and J lost 3 bases; unmatched junction nucleotides: 4. Germline assignment: CDR1 SGHRS and CDR2 YFSETQ. The CDR3 sequence is CASSRGQGNYNEQFF. CDR3 sequence (DNA): TGCGCCAGCAGCCGGGGACAGGGGAACTACAATGAGCAGTTCTTC.

The V call is TRBV20-1, the J call TRBJ2-1; possibly TRBD1 for D (6 bases). The V end was cut by 8 bases, the J end by 7 bases, with 12 bases between. Germline lookup yields CDR1 DFQATT and CDR2 SNEGSKA (reference sequence). CDR3 length equals 11 residues. The CDR3 coding sequence is TGCAGTATTAACAGGGTGAATGAGCAGTTCTTC. Its translation is CSINRVNEQFF.

The V call is TRBV5-6, the J call TRBJ2-2; 7 bases agree with TRBD1. Germline CDR1 is SGHDT and CDR2 is YYEEEE. The length of the CDR3 is 19 residues. J gave up 1 base and V 3 bases, and 15 bases lay outside the gene matches. The CDR3 DNA reads as TGTGCCAGCAGCTACGCCGGGACAGTATTAAATTTGAACACCGGGGAGCTGTTTTTT. It is translated as CASSYAGTVLNLNTGELFF.

The chain carries TRBV29-1 and TRBJ1-1; 8 positions match TRBD1. This CDR3 comprises 12 residues. CDR1 is SQVTM and CDR2 is ANQGSEA in the germline V gene. V lost 7 bases and J lost 6; bases outside the gene matches: 7. This chain's CDR3 is CSAGQVLAEAFF. CDR3 DNA sequence: TGCAGCGCGGGACAGGTTCTCGCTGAAGCTTTCTTT.

The chain links TRBV2 to TRBJ2-7; TRBD1 might be the D (6 bases). Germline V gene sequence: CDR1 SNHLY, CDR2 FYNNEI. The CDR3 contains 14 residues. V was clipped by 6 bases and J by 2 bases, with 14 bases between them. The CDR3 region has the DNA TGTGCCAGCAGCACAGGGACAAAAACCTACGAGCAGTACGTC. Amino acid sequence: CASSTGTKTYEQYV.

This clonotype has a count of ten or more. This chain links TRBV20-1 with TRBJ2-4; TRBD1 might be the D (6 bases). This CDR3 has 16 residues. Trimming cost V 5 bases and J 5 bases, with 22 bases left between them. The germline CDR1 and CDR2 sequences are DFQATT and SNEGSKA (reference sequence). The CDR3 sequence is CSALTGTTASQNIQYF. The CDR3 bases are TGCAGTGCTCTCACCGGGACAACGGCTAGCCAAAACATTCAGTACTTC.

The rearrangement joins TRBV18 to TRBJ2-4; D possibly corresponds to TRBD1 (6 bases). The CDR3 runs 13 residues. CDR1 and CDR2 (germline): KGHSH, LQKENI. The V gene lost 2 bases and the J gene lost 7 bases, with 9 bases spanning the gap. CDR3 nucleotides: TGTGCCAGCTCACCAGGGGGCGGCAACATTCAGTACTTC. This encodes CASSPGGGNIQYF.

The chain recombines TRBV20-1 with TRBJ1-5; D is ambiguous. The CDR3 totals 15 residues. Trimming stripped 6 bases from V and 4 bases from J, with 19 bases between. CDR1 is DFQATT, CDR2 SNEGSKA, per germline (reference sequence). The CDR3 region is CSARRGYSYNQPQHF. The CDR3 bases are TGCAGTGCCCGTCGAGGGTACAGCTATAATCAGCCCCAGCATTTT.

The chain couples TRBV6-1 to TRBJ1-1; D remains unclear. V shed 3 bases and J shed 0 bases, with 5 bases lying between them. The CDR3 loop spans 13 amino acids. CDR1 is MNHNS, CDR2 SASEGT, per germline. DNA for the CDR3: TGTGCCAGCAGTGAGGGCCTGAACACTGAAGCTTTCTTT. The encoded protein is CASSEGLNTEAFF.

The chain employs TRBV5-1 and TRBJ2-5, with TRBD2 matching over 9 bases. V shed 4 bases, J shed 1 base, and the junction held 11 bases outside the gene matches. The CDR3 runs 17 residues. Per germline, CDR1 SGHRS and CDR2 YFSETQ. Here the CDR3 DNA reads TGCGCCAGCAGCCTCGGGGGTAGCGGGAGTTCCCAAGAGACCCAGTACTTC. Amino acids: CASSLGGSGSSQETQYF.

This rearrangement joins TRBV12-3 or TRBV12-4 to TRBJ2-1; 7 bases are a match to TRBD1. This CDR3 is built from 13 residues. The V and J ends lost 10 bases and 3 bases, in that order; junction bases with no gene match: 6. This CDR3 reads CANAGTVYNEQFF. The CDR3 DNA reads TGTGCCAATGCCGGGACAGTCTACAATGAGCAGTTCTTC.

V usage is TRBV7-9 and J usage is TRBJ1-4; 8 bases fit TRBD1. The CDR3 is made up of 16 amino acids. The germline V gene has CDR1 SEHNR and CDR2 FQNEAQ (reference sequence). The junction had 9 bases not matched to a gene; V was cut back by 6 bases and J by 3 bases. As DNA, the CDR3 is TGTGCCAGCAGAGCCGACAGGGGTTCAGCTAATGAAAAACTGTTTTTT. Amino acids: CASRADRGSANEKLFF.

This clonotype was counted only a few times. The chain uses TRBV10-3 and TRBJ1-4; D gene uncertain. Germline-derived CDR1 and CDR2 are ENHRY and SYGVKD. V lost 2 bases and J 5 bases, leaving 6 bases between the germline ends. This CDR3 spans 13 amino acids. In DNA form, the CDR3 reads TGTGCCATCAGTGAGGGCAAGAATGAAAAACTGTTTTTT. As protein: CAISEGKNEKLFF.

The CDR3 region has the DNA TGCAGCGTCCATTTGGGGGGGCCCTACGAGCAGTACTTC. It is translated as CSVHLGGPYEQYF. The rearrangement uses TRBV29-1 and TRBJ2-7, with a weak D call TRBD2 (7 bases). V dropped 6 bases and J dropped 2 bases, with 14 bases sitting between them. This CDR3 comprises 13 residues. Per the germline V gene, CDR1 is SQVTM and CDR2 is ANQGSEA.

This clonotype has a handful of counts. The chain carries TRBV7-3 and TRBJ1-1, with D possibly being TRBD1 (5 bases). This CDR3 has 14 amino acids. Between the trimmed V and J ends, which lost 1 base and 11 bases, there was a span of 17 bases. The germline V gene has CDR1 SGHTA and CDR2 FQGTGA. The CDR3 DNA reads as TGTGCCAGCAGCTTAAGCGGGGGAGGGGATACGGCTTTCTTT. Translated: CASSLSGGGDTAFF.

The sample holds many counts of this clonotype. V gene TRBV29-1 combines with J gene TRBJ1-2; D gene ambiguous. In germline, CDR1 is SQVTM, CDR2 ANQGSEA. CDR3 length equals 16 residues. The germline V and J ends were trimmed by 3 bases and 0 bases, with 17 bases remaining between them. The CDR3 sequence: CSVDTHPEMSNYGYTF. In nucleotides, the CDR3 is TGCAGCGTTGATACGCATCCCGAAATGTCTAACTATGGCTACACCTTC.

The V call is TRBV5-4, the J call TRBJ1-6; the match to TRBD1 covers 7 bases. Germline CDR1 and CDR2: SGHNT and YYREEE (reference sequence). Trimming took 5 bases from V and 13 from J; bases not matched to a gene: 15. This CDR3 comprises 15 residues. The CDR3 loop is CASRKGTDSSRPLHF. The CDR3 DNA is TGTGCCAGCAGGAAAGGGACAGATTCGTCAAGGCCCCTCCACTTT.

The genes are TRBV9 and TRBJ2-2, with TRBD2 matching 11 bases. The CDR3 consists of 16 residues. The germline gives CDR1 SGDLS, CDR2 YYNGEE. Germline trimming cut 3 bases from V and 1 base from J; bases unmatched to any gene: 2. CDR3 residues: CASSAGLAGNTGELFF. The CDR3 bases are TGTGCCAGCAGCGCCGGACTAGCGGGGAACACCGGGGAGCTGTTTTTT. Full variable domain (rest looked up from reference TRBV9 and TRBJ2-2): DSGVTQTPKHLITATGQRVTLRCSPRSGDLSVYWYQQSLDQGLQFLIQYYNGEERAKGNILERFSAQQFPDLHSELNLSSLELGDSALYFCASSAGLAGNTGELFFGEGSRLTVL.

V and J are TRBV9 and TRBJ2-3; the D is unclear. Trimming took 0 bases from V and 6 from J, leaving 8 bases between them. Germline assignment: CDR1 SGDLS and CDR2 YYNGEE. The CDR3 totals 13 residues. In DNA, the CDR3 is TGTGCCAGCAGCGTAGTTGCGAGCGATACGCAGTATTTT. It translates to CASSVVASDTQYF.

The rearrangement joins TRBV11-2 to TRBJ2-2, with 10 bases lining up with TRBD1. CDR3 length: 15 residues. Germline CDR1 and CDR2: SGHAT and FQNNGV. J gave up 6 bases and V 8 bases, and 9 bases lay outside the gene matches. The CDR3 loop is CASARQGATAGELFF. In DNA form, the CDR3 reads TGTGCCAGCGCGAGACAGGGGGCGACGGCCGGGGAGCTGTTTTTT.

The chain carries TRBV10-3 and TRBJ2-5; TRBD1 agrees at 8 bases. Germline values: CDR1 ENHRY, CDR2 SYGVKD. Trimming cost V 8 bases and J 3 bases; bases outside gene matches: 5. This CDR3 is 13 amino acids long. CDR3 sequence: CAIGGQVKETQYF. The CDR3 region has the DNA TGTGCCATCGGGGGACAGGTGAAAGAGACCCAGTACTTC.

Only a few counts were recorded for this clonotype. The chain employs TRBV5-1 and TRBJ2-1; D could derive from TRBD1 or TRBD2 (5 bases each). The CDR3 is 21 amino acids. Trimming cost V 2 bases and J 9 bases, with 36 bases left between them. Germline assignment: CDR1 SGHRS and CDR2 YFSETQ. The CDR3 DNA is TGCGCCAGCAGCTTTTTTTCCTCATCTCGGACCGGGACCCTAGGCCAGGGTGAGCAGTTCTTC. It codes for CASSFFSSSRTGTLGQGEQFF.

The chain joins TRBV5-1 to TRBJ2-1; D is uncertain. Germline V gives CDR1 SGHRS, CDR2 YFSETQ. Trimming stripped 0 bases from V and 3 bases from J, with 4 bases between. The CDR3 is 13 residues long. CDR3 DNA: TGCGCCAGCAGCTTGGCTAGCTACAATGAGCAGTTCTTC. Protein product: CASSLASYNEQFF.

The chain employs TRBV29-1 and TRBJ2-7; perhaps TRBD2 as D (7 bases). V was cut by 2 bases and J by 12 bases, with 17 bases left in between. The CDR3 is 12 residues long. Germline CDR1 is SQVTM and CDR2 is ANQGSEA. The CDR3 DNA reads TGCAGCGTTGAATTTGATTCGGGGGGCCGGTACTTC. Its protein is CSVEFDSGGRYF.

V and J are TRBV5-4 and TRBJ2-1, with 11 nucleotides matching TRBD2. This CDR3 region has 17 residues. The ends lost 0 bases at V and 12 bases at J; junction bases unmatched: 14. The germline V gene has CDR1 SGHNT and CDR2 YYREEE (reference sequence). CDR3 sequence (DNA): TGTGCCAGCAGCTTGGGGGGTGGCCTAGCGGGGGGTCTTGGGCAGTTCTTC. Translated: CASSLGGGLAGGLGQFF.

Only a few counts were recorded for this clonotype. The J gene is TRBJ2-1, the V gene TRBV7-3; a weak D match, TRBD1 (5 bases). The germline CDR1 and CDR2 sequences are SGHTA and FQGTGA. This CDR3 has 14 residues. The V end lost 5 bases, the J end lost 3 bases, and 11 bases lay between the germline ends. In DNA form, the CDR3 reads TGTGCCAGCAGCACCGACAGCTTCTACAATGAGCAGTTCTTC. Its protein product is CASSTDSFYNEQFF.

This rearrangement joins TRBV10-3 to TRBJ1-1, with no clear D. The germline V and J ends were trimmed by 0 bases and 0 bases, with 17 bases remaining between them. The V gene's germline CDR1 is ENHRY and CDR2 SYGVKD. The CDR3 contains 18 residues. CDR3 sequence reads: CAISESTAIGRMNTEAFF. CDR3 bases: TGTGCCATCAGTGAGTCCACTGCTATCGGGCGGATGAACACTGAAGCTTTCTTT.